The 13 T cell receptor beta chains presented below share a single source sample, sequenced in a study of blood T cell repertoires in COVID-19. Libraries were prepared by immunoSEQ multiplex PCR; TCRdb keeps only in-frame clonotypes and omits some of them. This table has roughly 120,000 clones, around 82% appearing once. The sample was peripheral blood. The receptors stem from a human donor in a cohort sampled during active or convalescent COVID-19.

The chain has TRBV6-2 or TRBV6-3 and TRBJ2-1; 9 bases are a match to TRBD2. Germline CDR1 MNHEY, CDR2 SVGEGT. This CDR3 is built from 16 residues. Unmatched junction bases numbered 8, after V lost 2 bases and J lost 6 bases. Here the CDR3 DNA reads TGTGCCAGCAGTTACAGGCGGGAGGGCCCTTTCAATGAGCAGTTCTTC. This codes for CASSYRREGPFNEQFF.

The genes are TRBV19 and TRBJ1-2; no firm D call. V dropped 7 bases and J dropped 6 bases, with 12 bases sitting between them. The CDR3 spans 12 residues. Germline V gene lookup returns CDR1 LNHDA and CDR2 SQIVND (reference sequence). Written as DNA, the CDR3 is TGTGCCAGTAAGAGGGAGCCTCATGGCTACACCTTC. Translation gives CASKREPHGYTF.

The rearrangement uses TRBV28 and TRBJ2-2; the match to TRBD2 covers 8 bases. This CDR3 spans 15 amino acids. From germline, CDR1 is MDHEN and CDR2 SYDVKM. Losses at the gene ends were 6 bases for V and 4 bases for J; bases not matched to a gene: 7. The CDR3 is CASRYRAGATGELFF. CDR3 DNA: TGTGCCAGCAGGTACCGAGCGGGGGCCACCGGGGAGCTGTTTTTT.

V is TRBV5-1 and J is TRBJ1-4; TRBD1 matches at 9 bases. Trimming cost V 2 bases and J 8 bases; bases outside gene matches: 7. Germline CDR1 SGHRS, CDR2 YFSETQ. The CDR3 has 15 residues. The chain's CDR3 is CASSFQGQGAEKLFF. The CDR3 DNA reads TGCGCCAGCAGCTTCCAGGGACAGGGTGCCGAAAAACTGTTTTTT.

The chain employs TRBV6-6 and TRBJ2-1; 9 nucleotides line up with TRBD1. With V trimmed by 6 bases and J by 9 bases, 6 bases remained unmatched. The CDR3 covers 13 residues. The germline gives CDR1 MNHNY, CDR2 SVGAGI (reference sequence). Here the CDR3 DNA reads TGTGCCAGCAGCCGGACAGGGGAGGTTGAGCAGTTCTTC. Translated, it gives CASSRTGEVEQFF.

The chain employs TRBV2 and TRBJ2-7, with D possibly TRBD2 on 6 matching bases. Trimming removed 3 bases at V and 1 base at J, with 10 bases between. Germline CDR1 SNHLY, CDR2 FYNNEI. The CDR3 extends over 14 amino acids. The CDR3 region is CASSDKAGSYEQYF. The CDR3 coding sequence is TGTGCCAGCAGTGATAAGGCGGGGTCCTACGAGCAGTACTTC. Filled out from reference TRBV2 and TRBJ2-7, the complete variable domain reads EPEVTQTPSHQVTQMGQEVILRCVPISNHLYFYWYRQILGQKVEFLVSFYNNEISEKSEIFDDQFSVERPDGSNFTLKIRSTKLEDSAMYFCASSDKAGSYEQYFGPGTRLTVT.

Only one count was recorded for this clone. The V call is TRBV29-1, the J call TRBJ2-3, with 7 bases matching TRBD2. V shed 8 bases, J shed 4 bases, and the junction held 18 bases outside the gene matches. The germline CDR1 and CDR2 sequences are SQVTM and ANQGSEA. This CDR3 has 16 residues. The DNA for the CDR3 is TGCAGCACACCCAAAACCCGCGGGAGTAACGCAGATACGCAGTATTTT. The encoded protein is CSTPKTRGSNADTQYF.

This clone was observed a few times. The chain joins TRBV7-9 to TRBJ2-5, with 7 bases lining up with TRBD1. There are 17 residues in the CDR3. The ends lost 4 bases at V and 4 bases at J; junction bases unmatched: 15. Germline values: CDR1 SEHNR, CDR2 FQNEAQ (reference sequence). The chain's CDR3 is CASSYWPRQGSRETQYF. The CDR3, as DNA: TGTGCCAGCAGCTACTGGCCCCGACAGGGATCGAGAGAGACCCAGTACTTC. The variable domain in full, completed from reference TRBV7-9 and TRBJ2-5, reads DTGVSQNPRHKITKRGQNVTFRCDPISEHNRLYWYRQTLGQGPEFLTYFQNEAQLEKSRLLSDRFSAERPKGSFSTLEIQRTEQGDSAMYLCASSYWPRQGSRETQYFGPGTRLLVL.

Only a few counts were recorded for this clone. V is TRBV6-6 and J is TRBJ1-6; D gene ambiguous. Germline V gene data show CDR1 as MNHNY and CDR2 as SVGAGI (reference sequence). This CDR3 has 17 amino acids. V lost 5 bases to trimming and J lost 0 bases, with 14 bases between them. The CDR3 DNA follows: TGTGCCAGCAGTCAAACCCCAACAAGCTCCTATAATTCACCCCTCCACTTT. This sequence encodes CASSQTPTSSYNSPLHF.

The chain has TRBV5-5 and TRBJ2-7, with 8 bases identical to TRBD1. Germline V gene lookup returns CDR1 SGHKS and CDR2 YYEKEE (reference sequence). The V and J ends lost 4 bases and 2 bases, in that order; junction bases with no gene match: 8. The CDR3 is 15 amino acids. CDR3 nucleotide sequence: TGTGCCAGCAGCCCCCGGGACAGGTCACCCTACGAGCAGTACTTC. Its protein is CASSPRDRSPYEQYF.

The chain employs TRBV6-2 or TRBV6-3 and TRBJ2-5; no reliable D call. The germline V gene encodes CDR1 MNHEY and CDR2 SVGEGT. This CDR3 has 14 amino acids. Trimming removed 6 bases at V and 0 bases at J, with 11 bases between. As DNA, the CDR3 is TGTGCCAGCAGCAAGCAAGAGTACCAAGAGACCCAGTACTTC. It codes for CASSKQEYQETQYF.

CDR3 sequence (DNA): TGTGCCAGCAGGGATTGGGACAGACTTAACACTGAAGCTTTCTTT. Translating it yields CASRDWDRLNTEAFF. The J gene is TRBJ1-1, the V gene TRBV6-5, with 7 positions matching TRBD1. Germline V gives CDR1 MNHEY, CDR2 SVGAGI. Trimming removed 6 bases from V and 2 bases from J; junction bases left unmatched: 9. CDR3 length: 15 residues.

The chain combines TRBV7-6 with TRBJ1-1; D might be TRBD1 (5 bases). V gave up 5 bases and J gave up 0 bases, with 16 bases separating them. Germline CDR1 is SGHVS and CDR2 is FNYEAQ. The CDR3 is made up of 16 amino acids. Here the CDR3 DNA reads TGTGCCAGCAGCCCACGCCTGACAGTAATGAACACTGAAGCTTTCTTT. Encoded protein: CASSPRLTVMNTEAFF. Together with reference TRBV7-6 and TRBJ1-1, the CDR3 gives the full variable domain: GAGVSQSPRYKVTKRGQDVALRCDPISGHVSLYWYRQALGQGPEFLTYFNYEAQQDKSGLPNDRFSAERPEGSISTLTIQRTEQRDSAMYRCASSPRLTVMNTEAFFGQGTRLTVV.